This T cell receptor beta chain was retrieved from a study of T cells in Graves' hyperthyroidism and ophthalmopathy. Germline assignment: CDR1 SGHAT and CDR2 FQNNGV. Trimming removed 3 bases at V and 14 bases at J, with 14 bases between. The CDR3 runs to 12 residues. RNA transcripts gave rise to amplified TCR beta CDR3 regions. TCR CDR3 underwent first-round RT-PCR with the HTBI primer set. Each CDR3 protein gets one entry after TCRdb re-called the multiplex PCR reads with MiXCR. This table has roughly 700,000 distinct CDR3 sequences, 14% appearing once. This clonotype originated in a woman under 30 with Graves' hyperthyroidism. Sequencing was carried out using blood. This sequence joins TRBV11-2 and TRBJ2-1; D might be TRBD1 or TRBD2, each matching 6 bases. CDR3 sequence (DNA): TGTGCCAGCAGCTTCAACGGGGGCTGGGAGTTCTTC. Its protein is CASSFNGGWEFF.